Detailed here is one T cell receptor beta chain. This CDR3 fails to terminate in the conserved phenylalanine or tryptophan, so it likely reflects a read error. This sample stems from a study of T cells in Graves' hyperthyroidism and ophthalmopathy. Amplified TCR beta CDR3 regions derived from RNA transcripts. The HTBI primer set served for first-round RT-PCR of the TCR CDR3. TCRdb independently ran MiXCR on the multiplex PCR reads; one entry per CDR3 protein. The sample shows some 500,000 distinct CDR3 sequences, approximately 24% of them seen only once. Trimming shortened V by 0 bases and J by 3 bases, and 15 bases separated the two germline ends. Per germline, CDR1 LGHNA and CDR2 YNFKEQ. CDR3 length equals 17 residues. Individuals with ophthalmopathy presented a Clinical Activity Score of at least 3, a NOSPECS grade of at least 4 and a duration under 3 months. Used for diagnoses were clinical symptoms, serum thyroxine and TRAb, thyroid ultrasound and orbital computed tomography.

The chain couples TRBV4-2 to TRBJ1-5; weak D call: TRBD1 (5 bases). The receptor was isolated from a woman in her thirties with Graves' ophthalmopathy. The sequencing input was blood. This CDR3 reads CASSQEGTGGNNQPQHY. The CDR3 nucleotides read TGTGCCAGCAGCCAAGAGGGGACTGGGGGGAACAATCAGCCCCAGCATTAT.